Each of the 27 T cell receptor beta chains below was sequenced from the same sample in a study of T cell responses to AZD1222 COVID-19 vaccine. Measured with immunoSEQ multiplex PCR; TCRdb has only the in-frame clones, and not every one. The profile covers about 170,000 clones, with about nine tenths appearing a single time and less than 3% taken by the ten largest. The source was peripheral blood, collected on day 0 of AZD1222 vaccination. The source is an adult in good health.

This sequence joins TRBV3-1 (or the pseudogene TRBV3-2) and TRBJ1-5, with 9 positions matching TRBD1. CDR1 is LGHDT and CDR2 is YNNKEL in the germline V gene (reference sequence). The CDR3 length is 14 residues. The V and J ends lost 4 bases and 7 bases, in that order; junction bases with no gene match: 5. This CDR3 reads CASSLGQGSQPQHF. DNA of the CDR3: TGTGCCAGCAGCCTGGGACAGGGAAGCCAGCCCCAGCATTTT.

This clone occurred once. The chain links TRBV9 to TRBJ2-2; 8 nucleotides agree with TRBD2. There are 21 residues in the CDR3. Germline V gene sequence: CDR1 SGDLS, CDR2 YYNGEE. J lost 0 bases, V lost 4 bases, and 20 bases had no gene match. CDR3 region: CASSTHPPKRGSFANTGELFF. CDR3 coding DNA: TGTGCCAGCAGCACCCACCCCCCCAAGCGGGGGTCGTTCGCGAACACCGGGGAGCTGTTTTTT.

The CDR3 DNA sequence: TGTGCCAGCAGTTTCGGTAATTCACCCCTCCACTTT. This encodes CASSFGNSPLHF. This sequence joins TRBV6-5 and TRBJ1-6; no firm D call. This CDR3 has 12 amino acids. Germline V gene lookup returns CDR1 MNHEY and CDR2 SVGAGI. V was trimmed by 4 bases and J by 6 bases, leaving 4 bases between them.

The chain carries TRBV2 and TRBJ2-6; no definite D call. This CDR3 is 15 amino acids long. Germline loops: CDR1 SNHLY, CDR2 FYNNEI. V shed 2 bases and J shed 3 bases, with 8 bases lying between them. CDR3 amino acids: CASSEIVVGANVLTF. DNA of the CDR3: TGTGCCAGCAGTGAAATAGTTGTTGGGGCCAACGTCCTGACTTTC.

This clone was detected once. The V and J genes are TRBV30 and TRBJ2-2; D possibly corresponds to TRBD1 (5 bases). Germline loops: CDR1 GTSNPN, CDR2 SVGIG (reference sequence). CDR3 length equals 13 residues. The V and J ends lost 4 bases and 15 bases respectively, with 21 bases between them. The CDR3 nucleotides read TGTGCCTGGAATCGAGACCTAGGGGCGGTCGTGTTTTTT. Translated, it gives CAWNRDLGAVVFF.

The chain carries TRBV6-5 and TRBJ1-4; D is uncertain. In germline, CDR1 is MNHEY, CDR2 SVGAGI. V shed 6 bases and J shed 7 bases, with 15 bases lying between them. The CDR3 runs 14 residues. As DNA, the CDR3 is TGTGCCAGCAGGCGAGGAACGGTTGGTGAAAAACTGTTTTTT. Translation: CASRRGTVGEKLFF.

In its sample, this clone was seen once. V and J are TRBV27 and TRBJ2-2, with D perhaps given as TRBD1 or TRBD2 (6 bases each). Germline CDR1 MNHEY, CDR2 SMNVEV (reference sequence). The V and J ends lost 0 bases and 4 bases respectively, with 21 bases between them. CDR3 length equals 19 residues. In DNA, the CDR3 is TGTGCCAGCAGTTTATCGTCGGGTCGTAGGGGGGCCCTCACCGGGGAGCTGTTTTTT. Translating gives CASSLSSGRRGALTGELFF.

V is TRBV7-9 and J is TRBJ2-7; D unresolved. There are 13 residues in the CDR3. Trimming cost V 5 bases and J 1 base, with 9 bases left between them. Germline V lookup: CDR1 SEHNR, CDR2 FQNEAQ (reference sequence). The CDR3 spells CASSPGQSYEQYF. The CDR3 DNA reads TGTGCCAGCAGCCCCGGCCAGTCCTACGAGCAGTACTTC.

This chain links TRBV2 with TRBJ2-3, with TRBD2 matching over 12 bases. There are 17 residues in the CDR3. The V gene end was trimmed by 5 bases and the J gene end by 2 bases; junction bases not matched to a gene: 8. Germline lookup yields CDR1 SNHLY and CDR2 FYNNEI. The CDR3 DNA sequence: TGTGCCAGCAGTTCCAGACTAGCGGGGGAGCTCACAGATACGCAGTATTTT. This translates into CASSSRLAGELTDTQYF.

CDR3 coding DNA: TGTGCCAGCAGCATGAGCCTGAACACTGAAGCTTTCTTT. Its translation is CASSMSLNTEAFF. The rearrangement joins TRBV7-2 to TRBJ1-1; D unresolved. The V gene's germline CDR1 is SGHTA and CDR2 FQGNSA. The CDR3 runs 13 residues. V was shortened by 5 bases and J by 0 bases, with 7 bases between the two germline ends.

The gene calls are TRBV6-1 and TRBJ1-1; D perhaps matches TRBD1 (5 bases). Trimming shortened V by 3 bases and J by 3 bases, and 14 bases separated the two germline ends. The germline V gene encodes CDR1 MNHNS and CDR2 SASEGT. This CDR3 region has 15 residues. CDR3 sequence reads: CASSERGRGDTEAFF. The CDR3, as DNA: TGTGCCAGCAGTGAGAGAGGCAGAGGGGACACTGAAGCTTTCTTT.

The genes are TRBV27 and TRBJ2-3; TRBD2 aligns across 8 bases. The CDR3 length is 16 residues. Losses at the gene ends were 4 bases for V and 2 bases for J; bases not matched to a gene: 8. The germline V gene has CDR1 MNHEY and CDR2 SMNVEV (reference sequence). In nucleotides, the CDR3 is TGTGCCAGCAGTTCAAGGCGGGGGGCCACCACAGATACGCAGTATTTT. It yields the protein CASSSRRGATTDTQYF.

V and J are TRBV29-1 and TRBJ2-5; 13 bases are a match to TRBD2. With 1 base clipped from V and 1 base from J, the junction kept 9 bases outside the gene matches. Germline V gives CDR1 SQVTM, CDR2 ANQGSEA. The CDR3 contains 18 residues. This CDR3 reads CSVEGGTSGASSQETQYF. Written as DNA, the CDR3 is TGCAGCGTTGAAGGTGGGACTAGCGGGGCCTCTTCCCAAGAGACCCAGTACTTC.

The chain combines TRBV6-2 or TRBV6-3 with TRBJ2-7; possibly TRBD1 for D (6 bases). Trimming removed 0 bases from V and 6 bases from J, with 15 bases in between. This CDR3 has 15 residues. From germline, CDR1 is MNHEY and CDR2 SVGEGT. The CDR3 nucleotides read TGTGCCAGCAGTTACTCACAGGGTATTGGGCGCGAGCAGTACTTC. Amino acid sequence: CASSYSQGIGREQYF.

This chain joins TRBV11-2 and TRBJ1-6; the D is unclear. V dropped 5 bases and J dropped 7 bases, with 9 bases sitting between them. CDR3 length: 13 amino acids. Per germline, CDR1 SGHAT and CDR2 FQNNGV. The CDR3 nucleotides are TGTGCCAGCAGCCAACTCCGAAATTCACCCCTCCACTTT. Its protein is CASSQLRNSPLHF.

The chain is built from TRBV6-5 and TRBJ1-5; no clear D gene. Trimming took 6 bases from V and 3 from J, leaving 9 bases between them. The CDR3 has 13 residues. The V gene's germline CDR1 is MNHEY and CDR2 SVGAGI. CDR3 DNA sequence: TGTGCCAGCAGAAACAACATCAATCAGCCCCAGCATTTT. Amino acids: CASRNNINQPQHF.

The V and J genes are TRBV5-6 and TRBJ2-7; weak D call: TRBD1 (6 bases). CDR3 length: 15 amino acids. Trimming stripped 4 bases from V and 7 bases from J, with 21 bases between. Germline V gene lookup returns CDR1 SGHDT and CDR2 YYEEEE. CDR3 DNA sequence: TGTGCCAGCAGCCCTGGGGGCCGGGGTCTCGAAGAGCAGTACTTC. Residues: CASSPGGRGLEEQYF.

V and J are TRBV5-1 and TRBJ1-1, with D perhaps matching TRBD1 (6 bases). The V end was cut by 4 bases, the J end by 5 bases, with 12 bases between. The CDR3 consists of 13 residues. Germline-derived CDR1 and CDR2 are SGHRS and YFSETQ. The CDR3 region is CASSPGTRTEAFF. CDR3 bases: TGCGCCAGCAGCCCCGGGACAAGGACTGAAGCTTTCTTT.

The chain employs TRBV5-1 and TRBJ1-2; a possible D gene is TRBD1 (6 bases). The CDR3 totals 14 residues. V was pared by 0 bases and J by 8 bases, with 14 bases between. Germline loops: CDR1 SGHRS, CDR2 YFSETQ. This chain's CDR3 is CASSLVAGAEGYTF. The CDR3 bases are TGCGCCAGCAGCTTGGTCGCGGGGGCGGAAGGCTACACCTTC.

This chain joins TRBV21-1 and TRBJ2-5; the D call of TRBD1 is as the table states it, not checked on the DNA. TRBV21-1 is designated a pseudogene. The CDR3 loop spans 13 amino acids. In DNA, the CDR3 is TGTGCCAGCAGCACCGCAGTCAGTGGCACCCAGTACTTC. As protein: CASSTAVSGTQYF.

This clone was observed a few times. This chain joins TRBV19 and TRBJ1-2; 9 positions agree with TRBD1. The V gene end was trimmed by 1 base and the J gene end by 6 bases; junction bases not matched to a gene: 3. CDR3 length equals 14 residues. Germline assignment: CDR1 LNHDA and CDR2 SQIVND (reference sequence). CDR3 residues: CASSIGGTGNGYTF. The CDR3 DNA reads TGTGCCAGTAGTATAGGAGGGACAGGGAATGGCTACACCTTC.

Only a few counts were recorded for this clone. The CDR3 region has the DNA TGCGCCAGCAGCTTGGCGGGGAGGGCGGCCGGGGAGCTGTTTTTT. The encoded protein is CASSLAGRAAGELFF. This chain uses TRBV5-1 with TRBJ2-2; 7 bases are a match to TRBD2. This CDR3 is 15 amino acids long. The germline V gene encodes CDR1 SGHRS and CDR2 YFSETQ. Losses at the gene ends were 0 bases for V and 6 bases for J; bases not matched to a gene: 5.

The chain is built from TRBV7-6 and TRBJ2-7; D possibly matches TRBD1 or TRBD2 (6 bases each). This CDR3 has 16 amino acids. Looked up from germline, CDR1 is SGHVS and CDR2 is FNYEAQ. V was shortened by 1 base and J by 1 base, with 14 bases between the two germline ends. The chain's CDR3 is CASSLEGGTRSYEQYF. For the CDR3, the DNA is TGTGCCAGCAGCTTAGAAGGGGGGACAAGATCCTACGAGCAGTACTTC.

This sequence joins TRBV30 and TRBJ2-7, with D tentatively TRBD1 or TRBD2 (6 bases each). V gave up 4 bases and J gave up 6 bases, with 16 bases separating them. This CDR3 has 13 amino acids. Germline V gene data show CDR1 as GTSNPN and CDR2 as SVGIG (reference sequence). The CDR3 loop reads CAWNEGGYGEQYF. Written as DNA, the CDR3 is TGTGCCTGGAATGAGGGGGGATACGGCGAGCAGTACTTC.

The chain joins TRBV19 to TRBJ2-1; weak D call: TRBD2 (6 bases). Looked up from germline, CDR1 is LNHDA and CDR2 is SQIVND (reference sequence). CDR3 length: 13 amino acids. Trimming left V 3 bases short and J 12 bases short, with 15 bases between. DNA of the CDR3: TGTGCCAGTAGTATTGCAGGACTATCTCGGCAGTTCTTC. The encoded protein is CASSIAGLSRQFF.

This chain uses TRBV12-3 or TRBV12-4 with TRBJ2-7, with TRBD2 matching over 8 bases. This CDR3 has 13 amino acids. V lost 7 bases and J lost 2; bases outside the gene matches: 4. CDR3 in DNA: TGTGCCAGCATGGCGGGACTAGCCTACGAGCAGTACTTC. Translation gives CASMAGLAYEQYF.

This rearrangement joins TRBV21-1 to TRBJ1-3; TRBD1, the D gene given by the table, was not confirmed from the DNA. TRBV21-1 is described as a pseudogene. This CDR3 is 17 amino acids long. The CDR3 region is CASIPTSRGRSGNTIYF. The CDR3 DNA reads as TGTGCCAGCATCCCTACCAGTAGGGGAAGATCGGGAAACACCATATATTTT.